This TCR beta chain was sequenced for a study of blood T cell repertoires in COVID-19 (dated by TCRdb to about 2020). Context from the whole study: Samples from collaborators originated in the United States, Italy and Spain and spanned both the acute and convalescent phases of COVID-19. The repertoires were released in a freely available public database intended as a resource for research on the immune response to SARS-CoV-2. The dataset comprised deeply sampled blood TCRbeta repertoires from subjects exposed to, actively infected with, or recovered from COVID-19. Where available, HLA class I and class II types were obtained from metadata supplied by the sample provider rather than from assay-based typing. Samples came from the ongoing ImmuneRACE study (first 160 participants) plus 1,254 subjects from 6 global collaborators. The material from the prospective study consisted of cDNA or gDNA derived from T cells, B-cell-depleted T cells, or PBMCs. A de-identified subject ID, COVID-19 status, age in years and sex were almost always included in the sample metadata.

Inclusive of the bounding cysteine and phenylalanine, the CDR3 is 13 residues long. Only the CDR3 DNA is retained, 39 bases long and in frame from the first base. The germline V gene encodes CDR1 SGHAT and CDR2 FQNNGV. V sheds 5 bases and J sheds 6 bases, leaving 10 bases between their ends. Each collaborating institution followed its own protocols to collect whole blood in K2EDTA tubes. For TCRbeta analysis, collaborators shipped samples as frozen whole blood, isolated PBMCs, or DNA extracted from either of those sample types. The immunoSEQ Assay, a bias-controlled multiplex PCR, was used to amplify TCRbeta CDR3 regions from genomic DNA. On the study's bioinformatics: The number of nucleated cells in each sample was estimated by amplification of reference gene primers within the assay. To quantify the absolute abundance of each unique TCRbeta CDR3 rearrangement, sequence reads were collapsed and filtered. Productive Simpson clonality was computed per sample as the square root of Simpson's diversity index over productive rearrangements. TCRdb's version of the immuneACCESS table is confined to in-frame rearrangements and falls short of the full clone set. An unresolved V gene accounts for under half of the shortfall where checked; the remainder is of unknown origin. Clonal size and the V and J genes are those of that table, whereas D and trimming came from the DNA. In all, the sample holds some 150,000 clones, and about 80% of those were seen once. The ten largest clones capture 0.5% to 0.65% of the sample.

The paper's findings and limits, for the study overall: The quantity of clinical and demographic metadata differed by source and by participant and was supplied without curation.

Concerning this clone itself: Its antigen is not yet known. It has no much larger one-base neighbor in the sample; base qualities were not kept.

The TCR sequence derives from a man aged 55 to 70 with acute or convalescent COVID-19. The rearrangement joined TRBV11-2 to TRBJ2-2; the best D guess is TRBD1, with 6 bases matching. Sequencing used peripheral blood. Read as DNA, the sequence is TGTGCCAGCAGCCTACAGGGTCCCGGGGAGCTGTTTTTT. This encodes CASSLQGPGELFF.